Following are 13 T cell receptor beta chains from one sample sequenced in a study of blood T cell repertoires in COVID-19. Generated by immunoSEQ multiplex PCR, the TCRdb table keeps only in-frame clones and is missing some. Of some 66,000 clones in the sample, about 75% were seen once. The sample comprised peripheral blood. The receptors come from a woman of 80 years or more with acute or convalescent COVID-19.

The chain employs TRBV30 and TRBJ1-1; TRBD1 is a possible D gene (6 bases). The length of the CDR3 is 13 residues. Looked up from germline, CDR1 is GTSNPN and CDR2 is SVGIG (reference sequence). Trimming removed 1 base at V and 4 bases at J, with 10 bases between. CDR3 region: CAWSGGRGTEAFF. CDR3 DNA: TGTGCCTGGAGTGGCGGCAGGGGCACTGAAGCTTTCTTT.

The chain uses TRBV27 and TRBJ2-2, with a possible D match to TRBD2 (7 bases). V dropped 6 bases and J dropped 2 bases, with 19 bases sitting between them. Germline assignment: CDR1 MNHEY and CDR2 SMNVEV (reference sequence). The CDR3 has 17 amino acids. CDR3 residues: CASRGGGGRLNTGELFF. In DNA, the CDR3 is TGTGCCAGCAGAGGGGGAGGGGGGCGCCTTAACACCGGGGAGCTGTTTTTT.

The gene calls are TRBV7-8 and TRBJ2-2; maybe TRBD2 (6 bases). This CDR3 is 17 amino acids long. CDR1 is SGHVS, CDR2 FQNEAQ, per germline. The V end lost 1 base, the J end lost 0 bases, and 12 bases lay between the germline ends. The DNA for the CDR3 is TGTGCCAGCAGCTTAGGTCGGTGGACTACGAACACCGGGGAGCTGTTTTTT. It specifies CASSLGRWTTNTGELFF.

The chain's CDR3 is CASSPQGQETQYF. CDR3 DNA sequence: TGCGCCAGCAGCCCCCAGGGCCAAGAGACCCAGTACTTC. The chain is built from TRBV5-1 and TRBJ2-5; possible D gene TRBD1, 5 bases. Trimming took 4 bases from V and 1 from J, leaving 8 bases between them. CDR3 length: 13 residues. The V gene's germline CDR1 is SGHRS and CDR2 YFSETQ. Supplemented by reference TRBV5-1 and TRBJ2-5, the full variable domain reads KAGVTQTPRYLIKTRGQQVTLSCSPISGHRSVSWYQQTPGQGLQFLFEYFSETQRNKGNFPGRFSGRQFSNSRSEMNVSTLELGDSALYLCASSPQGQETQYFGPGTRLLVL.

V and J are TRBV6-5 and TRBJ2-7, with 7 bases matching TRBD1. The CDR3 contains 15 residues. The V gene end was trimmed by 5 bases and the J gene end by 2 bases; junction bases not matched to a gene: 9. Germline values: CDR1 MNHEY, CDR2 SVGAGI. CDR3 sequence reads: CASSKPGQRTYEQYF. DNA of the CDR3: TGTGCCAGCAGTAAACCGGGACAGAGAACCTACGAGCAGTACTTC.

The chain employs TRBV6-5 and TRBJ1-1; 7 bases fit TRBD1. Germline V lookup: CDR1 MNHEY, CDR2 SVGAGI. With 10 bases clipped from V and 2 bases from J, the junction kept 7 bases outside the gene matches. This CDR3 has 13 residues. The CDR3 region is CATNGQANTEAFF. The CDR3 region has the DNA TGTGCCACCAACGGACAGGCTAACACTGAAGCTTTCTTT.

The V call is TRBV6-1, the J call TRBJ2-4, with D perhaps TRBD2 (6 bases). The germline V gene has CDR1 MNHNS and CDR2 SASEGT. Trimming cost V 7 bases and J 2 bases, with 15 bases left between them. The CDR3 totals 15 residues. CDR3 nucleotide sequence: TGTGCCAGCATCAGGCGGGGCGTTACCAAAAACATTCAGTACTTC. Residues: CASIRRGVTKNIQYF.

This clone appeared a few times. The V gene is TRBV2, the J gene TRBJ1-6; D is unresolved. The V gene lost 7 bases and the J gene lost 7 bases, with 14 bases spanning the gap. Germline CDR1 reads SNHLY; CDR2 reads FYNNEI. The length of the CDR3 is 14 residues. DNA for the CDR3: TGTGCCAGCACTGAGACGGGTAAAAATTCACCCCTCCACTTT. Encoded protein: CASTETGKNSPLHF. The full variable domain, with the rest looked up from reference TRBV2 and TRBJ1-6, is EPEVTQTPSHQVTQMGQEVILRCVPISNHLYFYWYRQILGQKVEFLVSFYNNEISEKSEIFDDQFSVERPDGSNFTLKIRSTKLEDSAMYFCASTETGKNSPLHFGNGTRLTVT.

The chain carries TRBV7-9 and TRBJ2-3; 7 bases are shared with TRBD2. Germline CDR1 reads SEHNR; CDR2 reads FQNEAQ (reference sequence). Trimming took 0 bases from V and 9 from J; bases not matched to a gene: 9. This CDR3 spans 15 amino acids. The CDR3 DNA sequence: TGTGCCAGCAGCTTAGCACCTCTAGCGGAGGACACGCAGTATTTT. Its protein product is CASSLAPLAEDTQYF.

The sample holds a few counts of this clone. The V gene is TRBV2, the J gene TRBJ1-2; a possible D gene is TRBD1 (5 bases). Germline V gives CDR1 SNHLY, CDR2 FYNNEI. This CDR3 region has 13 residues. Trimming shortened V by 6 bases and J by 6 bases, and 14 bases separated the two germline ends. The CDR3: CASRWGREDGYTF. Written as DNA, the CDR3 is TGTGCCAGCAGGTGGGGCAGGGAAGATGGCTACACCTTC. Using reference TRBV2 and TRBJ1-2 for the parts outside the CDR3, the full variable domain is EPEVTQTPSHQVTQMGQEVILRCVPISNHLYFYWYRQILGQKVEFLVSFYNNEISEKSEIFDDQFSVERPDGSNFTLKIRSTKLEDSAMYFCASRWGREDGYTFGSGTRLTVV.

The chain uses TRBV7-2 and TRBJ2-2, with D possibly matching TRBD2 (5 bases). The V gene's germline CDR1 is SGHTA and CDR2 FQGNSA. The CDR3 is made up of 15 amino acids. Between the trimmed V and J ends, which lost 4 bases and 5 bases, there was a span of 14 bases. The CDR3 nucleotides are TGTGCCAGCAGCTCGGAGGCAGCTGATACCGGGGAGCTGTTTTTT. Amino acids: CASSSEAADTGELFF.

This clone came up once. An end of the junction does not agree with germline; a read error may underlie this. The chain combines TRBV4-1 with TRBJ2-1; 8 nucleotides agree with TRBD2. This CDR3 has 16 residues. Germline loops: CDR1 MGHRA, CDR2 YSYEKL. The CDR3 here is CASSDTSSGRRNEQLF. The DNA for the CDR3 is TGCGCCAGCAGCGATACCTCCAGCGGGAGAAGAAATGAGCAGCTCTTC.

Only a few counts were recorded for this clone. The chain recombines TRBV6-2 or TRBV6-3 with TRBJ2-3; 7 bases match TRBD2. Losses at the gene ends were 5 bases for V and 1 base for J; bases not matched to a gene: 9. The CDR3 is 16 amino acids. Germline CDR1 and CDR2: MNHEY and SVGEGT. The CDR3 reads CASSPRGLVGTDTQYF. The CDR3 nucleotides are TGTGCCAGCAGTCCAAGAGGACTAGTGGGCACAGATACGCAGTATTTT.